The rows below give T cell receptor beta chains drawn from one sample of a study of cytomegalovirus exposure and HLA in healthy donors. Some clones are missing from TCRdb's copy, which holds only in-frame ones; the method was immunoSEQ multiplex PCR. The sample lists approximately 190,000 clones, roughly 84% occurring once. The source material was PBMCs. These receptors were collected from a woman aged 45-65 years in good health and CMV-seropositive. Each CDR3 is given with its conserved first and last residue. The D gene is left open where the match is weak. Expanded clones are given a class, and other clones once, few, many or no size at all.

j_call	v_call	d_call	clone_size	cdr3_aa	cdr3_nt
TRBJ1-1	TRBV5-1	NA	NA	CASSLTPSRDTEAFF	TGCGCCAGCAGCCTTACGCCCTCCCGGGACACTGAAGCTTTCTTT
TRBJ1-6	TRBV27	TRBD1	NA	CASSLQGANNSPLHF	TGTGCCAGCAGTTTGCAGGGGGCAAATAATTCACCCCTCCACTTT
TRBJ2-5	TRBV5-4	TRBD2	NA	CASSDGEGKYQETQYF	TGTGCCAGCAGCGACGGGGAGGGAAAGTACCAAGAGACCCAGTACTTC
TRBJ2-1	TRBV19	NA	NA	CASSHPPVTSGVEQFF	TGTGCCAGCAGTCACCCCCCGGTGACATCGGGGGTTGAGCAGTTCTTC
TRBJ2-2	TRBV30	NA	NA	CAWSALNTGELFF	TGTGCCTGGAGTGCCCTCAACACCGGGGAGCTGTTTTTT
TRBJ2-2	TRBV7-8	TRBD2	NA	CASSLMRLAVTGELFF	TGTGCCAGCAGCTTAATGAGACTAGCGGTAACCGGGGAGCTGTTTTTT
TRBJ2-5	TRBV7-3	TRBD2	NA	CASAGLAGGPQYF	TGTGCCAGCGCCGGACTAGCGGGGGGGCCCCAGTACTTC
TRBJ1-6	TRBV12-5	NA	NA	CASGFVWPQGGDSPLHF	TGTGCTAGTGGCTTCGTATGGCCACAAGGCGGGGATTCACCCCTCCACTTT
TRBJ2-1	TRBV7-9	NA	NA	CASSFGTPLYNEQFF	TGTGCCAGCAGCTTCGGGACTCCCCTCTACAATGAGCAGTTCTTC
TRBJ1-2	TRBV7-2	TRBD1	NA	CASSLGQGSGGYTF	TGTGCCAGCAGCCTTGGACAGGGGTCCGGGGGCTACACCTTC
TRBJ2-7	TRBV19	NA	NA	CASSDPRGAYEQYF	TGTGCCAGTAGTGATCCGCGCGGGGCCTACGAGCAGTACTTC
TRBJ2-7	TRBV7-8	NA	NA	CASMGVAVNGGGYEQYF	TGTGCCAGCATGGGTGTGGCGGTGAACGGGGGTGGGTACGAGCAGTACTTC
TRBJ1-4	TRBV19	NA	many	CASSNLGEIEEKLFF	TGTGCCAGTAGTAATCTTGGGGAGATCGAGGAAAAACTGTTTTTT
TRBJ2-1	TRBV4-2	NA	NA	CASSQEPTGSKQFF	TGTGCCAGCAGCCAAGAACCGACAGGCTCGAAGCAGTTCTTC
TRBJ1-1	TRBV29-1	TRBD1	NA	CSVRTGYNTEAFF	TGCAGCGTTCGGACAGGCTATAACACTGAAGCTTTCTTT
TRBJ1-5	TRBV10-3	TRBD1	NA	CAIRAQGAGNQPQHF	TGTGCCATCAGGGCACAGGGGGCTGGCAATCAGCCCCAGCATTTT
TRBJ1-1	TRBV28	NA	NA	CASSSTLNTEAFF	TGTGCCAGCAGTTCGACACTGAACACTGAAGCTTTCTTT
TRBJ1-1	TRBV27	TRBD1	NA	CASSRETGGHTEAFF	TGTGCCAGCAGCCGAGAGACAGGGGGTCACACTGAAGCTTTCTTT
TRBJ1-1	TRBV19	NA	once	CASSILKVGDTEAFF	TGTGCCAGTAGTATTCTAAAGGTAGGGGACACTGAAGCTTTCTTT
TRBJ1-1	TRBV18	NA	NA	CASSPTNEAFF	TGTGCCAGCTCACCCACAAATGAAGCTTTCTTT
TRBJ2-3	TRBV6-6	TRBD1	once	CASSYGGQNTDTQYF	TGTGCCAGCAGTTACGGGGGACAGAACACAGATACGCAGTATTTT
TRBJ2-3	TRBV21-1	NA	NA	CASSKDTRGSTDTQYF	TGTGCCAGCAGCAAAGATACGCGGGGTAGCACAGATACGCAGTATTTT